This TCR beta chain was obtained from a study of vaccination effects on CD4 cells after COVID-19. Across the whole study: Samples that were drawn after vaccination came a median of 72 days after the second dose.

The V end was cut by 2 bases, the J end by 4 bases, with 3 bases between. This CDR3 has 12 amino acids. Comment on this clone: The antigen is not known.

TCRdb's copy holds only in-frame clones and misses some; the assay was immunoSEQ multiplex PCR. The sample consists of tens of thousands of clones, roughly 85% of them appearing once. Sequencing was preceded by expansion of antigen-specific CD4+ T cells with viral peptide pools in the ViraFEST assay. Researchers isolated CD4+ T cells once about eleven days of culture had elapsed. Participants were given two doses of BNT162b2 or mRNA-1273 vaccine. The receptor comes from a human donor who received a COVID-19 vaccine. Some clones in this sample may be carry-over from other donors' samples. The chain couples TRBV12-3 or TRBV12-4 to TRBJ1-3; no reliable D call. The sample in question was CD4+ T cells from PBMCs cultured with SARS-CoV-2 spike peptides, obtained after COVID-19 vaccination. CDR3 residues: CASSLWGNTIYF. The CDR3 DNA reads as TGTGCCAGCAGTTTATGGGGAAACACCATATATTTT.